Sequencing of this TCR beta chain was carried out in a study of early T cells in non-severe SARS-CoV-2 infection. Study-level information: Sequencing targeted bulk RNA from unsorted whole blood, leaving chains unpaired. The study, taken as a whole, reports: A preference for anti-spike CD8 responses marked VDJdb matching, which missed private and CD4 specificities.

About this clonotype itself: Its cognate antigen is unknown.

Attachment of unique molecular identifiers was made to individual cDNA molecules. TCRdb re-derived calls from the 5' RACE reads in MiXCR, one entry per CDR3 protein. The sample holds 25,000 to 30,000 distinct CDR3 sequences; approximately 4% are singletons and the top ten take about 4%. Trimming removed 3 bases at V and 2 bases at J, with 11 bases between. CDR3 length equals 14 residues. Germline assignment: CDR1 DFQATT and CDR2 SNEGSKA (reference sequence). The TCR originated in an adult who was a healthcare worker with PCR-confirmed SARS-CoV-2 infection or an uninfected control (not recorded which). The specimen sequenced was whole blood. The rearrangement joins TRBV20-1 to TRBJ2-1, with D uncertain. The DNA of the CDR3 is TGCAGTGCTAGTATAAGTACGACCTACAATGAGCAGTTCTTC. As protein: CSASISTTYNEQFF.